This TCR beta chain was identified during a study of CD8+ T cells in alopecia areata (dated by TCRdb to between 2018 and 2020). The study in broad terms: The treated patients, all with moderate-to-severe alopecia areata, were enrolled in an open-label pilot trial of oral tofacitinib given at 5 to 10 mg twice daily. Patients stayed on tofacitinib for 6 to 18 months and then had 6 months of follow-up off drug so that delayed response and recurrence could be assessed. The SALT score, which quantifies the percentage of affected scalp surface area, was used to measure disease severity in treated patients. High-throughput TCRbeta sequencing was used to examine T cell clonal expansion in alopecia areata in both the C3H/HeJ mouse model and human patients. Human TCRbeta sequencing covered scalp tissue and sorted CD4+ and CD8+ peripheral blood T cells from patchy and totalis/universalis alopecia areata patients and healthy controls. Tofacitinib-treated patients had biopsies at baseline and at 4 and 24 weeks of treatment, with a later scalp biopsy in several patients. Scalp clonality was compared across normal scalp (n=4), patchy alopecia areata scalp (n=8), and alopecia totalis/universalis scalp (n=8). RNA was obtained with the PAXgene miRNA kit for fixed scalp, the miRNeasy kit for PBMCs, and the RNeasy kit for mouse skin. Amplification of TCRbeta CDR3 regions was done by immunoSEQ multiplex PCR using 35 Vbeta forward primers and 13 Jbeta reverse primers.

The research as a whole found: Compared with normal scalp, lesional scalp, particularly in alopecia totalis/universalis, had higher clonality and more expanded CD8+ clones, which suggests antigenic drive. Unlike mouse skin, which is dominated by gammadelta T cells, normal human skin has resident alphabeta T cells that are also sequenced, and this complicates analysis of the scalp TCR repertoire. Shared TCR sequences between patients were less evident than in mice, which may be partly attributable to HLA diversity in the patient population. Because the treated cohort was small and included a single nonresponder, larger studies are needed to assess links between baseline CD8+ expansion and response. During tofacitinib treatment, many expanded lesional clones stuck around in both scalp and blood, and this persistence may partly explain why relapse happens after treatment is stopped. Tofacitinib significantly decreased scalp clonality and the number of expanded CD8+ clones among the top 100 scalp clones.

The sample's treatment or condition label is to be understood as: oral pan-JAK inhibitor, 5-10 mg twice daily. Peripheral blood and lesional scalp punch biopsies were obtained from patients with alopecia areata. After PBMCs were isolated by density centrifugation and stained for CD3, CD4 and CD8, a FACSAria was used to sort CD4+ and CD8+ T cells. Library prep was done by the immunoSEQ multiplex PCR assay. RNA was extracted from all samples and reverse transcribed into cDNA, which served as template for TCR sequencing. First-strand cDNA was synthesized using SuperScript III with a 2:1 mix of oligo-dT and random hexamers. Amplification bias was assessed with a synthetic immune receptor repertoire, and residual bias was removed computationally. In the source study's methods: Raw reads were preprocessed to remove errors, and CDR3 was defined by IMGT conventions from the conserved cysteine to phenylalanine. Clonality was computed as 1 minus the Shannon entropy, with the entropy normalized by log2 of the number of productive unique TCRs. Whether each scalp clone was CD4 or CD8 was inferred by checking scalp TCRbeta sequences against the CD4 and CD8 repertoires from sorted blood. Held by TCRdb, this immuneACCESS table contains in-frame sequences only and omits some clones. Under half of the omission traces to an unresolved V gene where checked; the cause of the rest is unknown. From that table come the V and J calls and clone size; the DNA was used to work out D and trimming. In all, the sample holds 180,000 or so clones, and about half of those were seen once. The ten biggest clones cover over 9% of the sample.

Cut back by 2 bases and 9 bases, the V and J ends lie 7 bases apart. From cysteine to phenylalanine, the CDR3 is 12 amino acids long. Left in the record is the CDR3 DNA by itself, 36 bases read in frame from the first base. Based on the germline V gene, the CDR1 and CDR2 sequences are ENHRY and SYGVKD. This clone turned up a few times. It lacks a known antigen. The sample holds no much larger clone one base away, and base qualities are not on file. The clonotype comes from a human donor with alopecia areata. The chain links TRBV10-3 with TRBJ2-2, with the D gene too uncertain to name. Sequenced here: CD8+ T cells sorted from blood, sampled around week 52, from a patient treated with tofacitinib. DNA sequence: TGTGCCATCAGTGAGACCCCCCGGGAGCTGTTTTTT. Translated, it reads CAISETPRELFF.